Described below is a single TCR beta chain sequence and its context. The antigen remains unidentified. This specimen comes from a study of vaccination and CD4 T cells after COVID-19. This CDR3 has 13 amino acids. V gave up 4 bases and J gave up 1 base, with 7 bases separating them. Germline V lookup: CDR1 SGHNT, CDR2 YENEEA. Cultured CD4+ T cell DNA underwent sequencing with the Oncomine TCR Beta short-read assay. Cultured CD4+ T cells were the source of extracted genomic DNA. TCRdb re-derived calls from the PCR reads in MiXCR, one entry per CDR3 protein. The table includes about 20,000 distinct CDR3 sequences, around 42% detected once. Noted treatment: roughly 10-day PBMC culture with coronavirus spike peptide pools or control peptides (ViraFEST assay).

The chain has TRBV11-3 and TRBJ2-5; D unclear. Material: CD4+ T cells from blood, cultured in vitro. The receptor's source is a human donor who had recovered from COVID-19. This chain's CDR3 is CASSSTFQETQYF. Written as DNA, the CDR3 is TGTGCCAGCAGCTCGACATTCCAAGAGACCCAGTACTTC.